This TCR beta chain came from a study of T cell responses to AZD1222 COVID-19 vaccine. Study-level points and caveats: With two AZD1222 doses given, Spike-specific TCR breadth and depth both rose.

Trimming stripped 2 bases from V and 8 bases from J, with 21 bases between. Germline V gives CDR1 MGHRA, CDR2 YSYEKL. The CDR3 has 16 residues. This clone was counted once. Antigen unknown. Assay used: immunoSEQ multiplex PCR; TCRdb lists only in-frame clones, some missing. The sample includes some 150,000 clones, approximately 95% of them seen just once. This chain links TRBV4-1 with TRBJ1-2, with D unresolved. This TCR was sampled from an adult in good health. Source: peripheral blood, taken on day 0 of AZD1222 vaccination. The CDR3 DNA follows: TGCGCCAGCAGCCAAATCGGGCTAGACGGCGTTTGGGGCTACACCTTC. Translation: CASSQIGLDGVWGYTF.